This T cell receptor (beta chain) came from a study of T cells in Graves' hyperthyroidism and ophthalmopathy. The CDR3 has 13 amino acids. J lost 8 bases, V lost 4 bases, and 7 bases had no gene match. CDR1 DFQATT and CDR2 SNEGSKA come from the germline V gene (reference sequence). The source material, RNA transcripts, was used to amplify TCR beta CDR3 regions. HTBI primers drove first-round RT-PCR of the TCR CDR3. MiXCR, applied by TCRdb to the multiplex PCR reads, yields one record per CDR3 protein. The sample gives 500,000 to 700,000 distinct CDR3 sequences, 16% of which show up once; more than 15% is in the top ten. This clonotype has ten or more counts.

The source material was blood. The V gene is TRBV20-1, the J gene TRBJ2-1, with 8 bases that match TRBD2. The sequence came from a woman between 18 and 29 years old with Graves' hyperthyroidism. The DNA of the CDR3 is TGCAGTGCTAAGCGCGGGAGGTGGTATGAGCAGTTCTTC. Protein sequence: CSAKRGRWYEQFF.